This is a list of T cell receptor beta chains from one sample in a study of T cells after yellow fever vaccination. One entry per CDR3 protein results from TCRdb running MiXCR on the 5' RACE reads. Here the sample spans over 250,000 distinct CDR3 sequences, 4.1% being singletons. Sample: PBMCs, taken 5 days after the yellow fever booster vaccination. Receptor source: a man aged 18 to 29 who received the YFV17D yellow fever vaccine. The CDR3 runs from the conserved cysteine through the conserved F or W. D genes are given only for firm matches. Some rows have no size entry. The others give once, few or many, or a class for an expanded clone.

clone_size: .
j_call: TRBJ2-1
d_call: TRBD2
v_call: TRBV6-2/TRBV6-3
cdr3_nt: TGTGCCAGCAGTCACGCCCCGGGACTAGCGGAGAGCACCTACAATGAGCAGTTCTTC
cdr3_aa: CASSHAPGLAESTYNEQFF

clone_size: few
j_call: TRBJ2-1
d_call: TRBD1
v_call: TRBV7-6
cdr3_nt: TGTGCCAGCAGCCCTAGACAGGGGGTGAATGAGCAGTTCTTC
cdr3_aa: CASSPRQGVNEQFF

clone_size: many
j_call: TRBJ2-7
d_call: .
v_call: TRBV5-1
cdr3_nt: TGCGCCAGCAGCTTAACGGGGCACGAGCAGTACTTC
cdr3_aa: CASSLTGHEQYF

clone_size: few
j_call: TRBJ1-2
d_call: .
v_call: TRBV6-5
cdr3_nt: TGTGCCAGCAACAAGGGGCAGGGAAACTATGGCTACACCTTC
cdr3_aa: CASNKGQGNYGYTF

clone_size: .
j_call: TRBJ2-3
d_call: TRBD1
v_call: TRBV19
cdr3_nt: TGTGCCACAAAAGGGGGCCTAAGCACAGATACGCAGTATTTT
cdr3_aa: CATKGGLSTDTQYF

clone_size: many
j_call: TRBJ1-6
d_call: .
v_call: TRBV4-2
cdr3_nt: TGTGCCAGCCTCAGGGACATAAGCTCCTATAATTCACCCCTCCACTTT
cdr3_aa: CASLRDISSYNSPLHF

clone_size: few
j_call: TRBJ2-3
d_call: .
v_call: TRBV7-2
cdr3_nt: TGTGCCAGCAACAGACAAGCCCCAGATACGCAGTATTTT
cdr3_aa: CASNRQAPDTQYF

clone_size: few
j_call: TRBJ2-6
d_call: TRBD1
v_call: TRBV5-1
cdr3_nt: TGCGCCAGCAGCTTACCGGGACAGGTTCCCTCTGGGGCCAACGTCCTGACTTTC
cdr3_aa: CASSLPGQVPSGANVLTF

clone_size: .
j_call: TRBJ1-2
d_call: .
v_call: TRBV12-3/TRBV12-4
cdr3_nt: TGTGCCAGCAGTTTAGGGTGGTCGCGTGGCTACACCTTC
cdr3_aa: CASSLGWSRGYTF

clone_size: few
j_call: TRBJ1-5
d_call: TRBD1
v_call: TRBV12-3/TRBV12-4
cdr3_nt: TGTGCCAGCAGTAGACAGGGTACTGTCAATCAGCCCCAGCATTTT
cdr3_aa: CASSRQGTVNQPQHF

clone_size: many
j_call: TRBJ1-1
d_call: .
v_call: TRBV5-1
cdr3_nt: TGCGCCAGCAGCTTGCAGGGTACGAACACTGAAGCTTTCTTT
cdr3_aa: CASSLQGTNTEAFF

clone_size: few
j_call: TRBJ2-7
d_call: .
v_call: TRBV7-9
cdr3_nt: TGTGCCAGCAGCTTACGGGGGGCAGCTGACTTCTCCTACGAGCAGTACTTC
cdr3_aa: CASSLRGAADFSYEQYF

clone_size: .
j_call: TRBJ2-3
d_call: .
v_call: TRBV7-2
cdr3_nt: TGTGCCAGCAGCCTTGTTACGGGGGCAAGAGATACGCAGTATTTT
cdr3_aa: CASSLVTGARDTQYF

clone_size: few
j_call: TRBJ1-2
d_call: .
v_call: TRBV7-8
cdr3_nt: TGTGCCAGCAGCTTAACGGGGGTATACCTTTGGGGCTACACCTTC
cdr3_aa: CASSLTGVYLWGYTF

clone_size: .
j_call: TRBJ2-1
d_call: .
v_call: TRBV6-2/TRBV6-3
cdr3_nt: TGTGCCAGCAGTTACTCGGGCCCCCGGTGGGGCAATGAGCAGTTCTTC
cdr3_aa: CASSYSGPRWGNEQFF

clone_size: many
j_call: TRBJ2-1
d_call: .
v_call: TRBV18
cdr3_nt: TGTGCCAGCTCACCCTCTGGTGATGAGCAGTTCTTC
cdr3_aa: CASSPSGDEQFF

clone_size: few
j_call: TRBJ1-3
d_call: .
v_call: TRBV4-3
cdr3_nt: TGCGCCAGCAGCCAACTGGGAAACACCATATATTTT
cdr3_aa: CASSQLGNTIYF

clone_size: .
j_call: TRBJ1-3
d_call: .
v_call: TRBV19
cdr3_nt: TGTGCCAGTAGTATAGTTACCCGACGGGACTCTGGAAACACCATATATTTT
cdr3_aa: CASSIVTRRDSGNTIYF

clone_size: few
j_call: TRBJ2-3
d_call: .
v_call: TRBV29-1
cdr3_nt: TGCAGCGTTCGGACCCTCACAGATACGCAGTATTTT
cdr3_aa: CSVRTLTDTQYF

clone_size: many
j_call: TRBJ1-1
d_call: .
v_call: TRBV7-8
cdr3_nt: TGTGCCAGCAGCTTAGCGCGGACGGCGAACACTGAAGCTTTCTTT
cdr3_aa: CASSLARTANTEAFF

clone_size: .
j_call: TRBJ2-5
d_call: .
v_call: TRBV4-1
cdr3_nt: TGCGCCAGCAGCCAGGACAGGGAGGGGACCCAGTACTTC
cdr3_aa: CASSQDREGTQYF

clone_size: .
j_call: TRBJ2-3
d_call: .
v_call: TRBV5-1
cdr3_nt: TGCGCCAGCAGCTTGGGACACTTTCTTCGACACACAGATACGCAGTATTTT
cdr3_aa: CASSLGHFLRHTDTQYF

clone_size: many
j_call: TRBJ1-4
d_call: .
v_call: TRBV20-1
cdr3_nt: TGCAGTGCTAGTAGCGTTGCAACTAATGAAAAACTGTTTTTT
cdr3_aa: CSASSVATNEKLFF

clone_size: .
j_call: TRBJ1-4
d_call: TRBD1
v_call: TRBV3-1
cdr3_nt: TGTGCCAGCAGCCAAAGTGGAGGGACAGGTGGAAAACTGTTTTTT
cdr3_aa: CASSQSGGTGGKLFF

clone_size: .
j_call: TRBJ2-5
d_call: .
v_call: TRBV5-1
cdr3_nt: TGCGCCAGCAGCCACGGGACGGGGAACCAAGAGACCCAGTACTTC
cdr3_aa: CASSHGTGNQETQYF

clone_size: few
j_call: TRBJ1-1
d_call: .
v_call: TRBV3-1
cdr3_nt: TGTGCCAGCAGCCGGGCCGGCACTGAAGCTTTCTTT
cdr3_aa: CASSRAGTEAFF

clone_size: few
j_call: TRBJ1-6
d_call: .
v_call: TRBV5-1
cdr3_nt: TGCGCCAGCAGCTTGGCACGGAGGAATAATTCACCCCTCCACTTT
cdr3_aa: CASSLARRNNSPLHF

clone_size: .
j_call: TRBJ2-7
d_call: TRBD1
v_call: TRBV12-3/TRBV12-4
cdr3_nt: TGTGCCAGCAGTTCGTCACGACAGGGGCTCGACGAGCAGTACTTC
cdr3_aa: CASSSSRQGLDEQYF

clone_size: few
j_call: TRBJ2-7
d_call: TRBD2
v_call: TRBV6-2/TRBV6-3
cdr3_nt: TGTGCCAGCAGTCGCGCCCGGGGGGCCTACGAGCAGTACTTC
cdr3_aa: CASSRARGAYEQYF

clone_size: .
j_call: TRBJ2-1
d_call: .
v_call: TRBV9
cdr3_nt: TGTGCCAGCAGCGCACGAGGGACTCGTGCCTACAATGAGCAGTTCTTC
cdr3_aa: CASSARGTRAYNEQFF

clone_size: few
j_call: TRBJ2-5
d_call: TRBD2
v_call: TRBV2
cdr3_nt: TGTGCCAGCAGGGCCACCGGGACTAGCGGGCGGGAGACCCAGTACTTC
cdr3_aa: CASRATGTSGRETQYF

clone_size: .
j_call: TRBJ2-5
d_call: TRBD2
v_call: TRBV4-2
cdr3_nt: TGTGCCAGCAGCCAAGACCCCGGACTAGCGGGGGAGACCCAGTACTTC
cdr3_aa: CASSQDPGLAGETQYF

clone_size: few
j_call: TRBJ1-4
d_call: .
v_call: TRBV9
cdr3_nt: TGTGCCAGCAGCGTAGATTGGGGCAGGGCTAATGAAAAACTGTTTTTT
cdr3_aa: CASSVDWGRANEKLFF

clone_size: few
j_call: TRBJ1-1
d_call: .
v_call: TRBV6-2/TRBV6-3
cdr3_nt: TGTGCCAGCAGTGCCGCGACGGGGTGGGGCACTGAAGCTTTCTTT
cdr3_aa: CASSAATGWGTEAFF

clone_size: few
j_call: TRBJ2-5
d_call: TRBD2
v_call: TRBV11-2
cdr3_nt: TGTGCCAGCAGCCATTCACCGGGAGGTCAAGAGACCCAGTACTTC
cdr3_aa: CASSHSPGGQETQYF

clone_size: many
j_call: TRBJ2-1
d_call: TRBD1
v_call: TRBV7-2
cdr3_nt: TGTGCCAGCAGCTTAGTTTGGGTCGGGACAGGACAATTCAATGAGCAGTTCTTC
cdr3_aa: CASSLVWVGTGQFNEQFF

clone_size: few
j_call: TRBJ1-2
d_call: TRBD1
v_call: TRBV24-1
cdr3_nt: TGTGCCACCAGTGATCATGGGACAGCTGACTATGGCTACACCTTC
cdr3_aa: CATSDHGTADYGYTF

clone_size: .
j_call: TRBJ1-6
d_call: .
v_call: TRBV7-6
cdr3_nt: TGTGCCAGCAGCTTGGCAGAGTCCTCCAATTCACCCCTCCACTTT
cdr3_aa: CASSLAESSNSPLHF

clone_size: few
j_call: TRBJ2-3
d_call: .
v_call: TRBV7-2
cdr3_nt: TGTGCCAGCAGATTTCTGGGAGATACGCAGTATTTT
cdr3_aa: CASRFLGDTQYF

clone_size: .
j_call: TRBJ2-2
d_call: TRBD2
v_call: TRBV7-3
cdr3_nt: TGTGCCAGCAGCGCCCGCGGCGGGGGGGCAGCCGGGGAGCTGTTTTTT
cdr3_aa: CASSARGGGAAGELFF

clone_size: few
j_call: TRBJ2-1
d_call: TRBD2
v_call: TRBV2
cdr3_nt: TGTGCCAGCAGTGACTTAGCGGGGGCCTACAATGAGCAGTTCTTC
cdr3_aa: CASSDLAGAYNEQFF

clone_size: .
j_call: TRBJ1-2
d_call: .
v_call: TRBV7-2
cdr3_nt: TGTGCCAGCAGCTTAGGGCGGGTCAGGGGCTACACCTTC
cdr3_aa: CASSLGRVRGYTF

clone_size: few
j_call: TRBJ1-3
d_call: .
v_call: TRBV7-2
cdr3_nt: TGTGCCAGCAGGTTCCCGGGACTTGAGGAAAACACCATATATTTT
cdr3_aa: CASRFPGLEENTIYF

clone_size: many
j_call: TRBJ2-1
d_call: TRBD2
v_call: TRBV5-1
cdr3_nt: TGCGCCAGCAGCTGGGGGCTAACTAGCGGACCGTACAATGAGCAGTTCTTC
cdr3_aa: CASSWGLTSGPYNEQFF